Listed below are T cell receptor beta chains from one sample, sequenced in a study of tumor and adjacent non-tumor tissue in lung cancer. TCRdb called the multiplex PCR reads again in MiXCR, with one record for every CDR3 protein. The profile shows 85,000 to 100,000 distinct CDR3 sequences, about 70% of them singletons. Sequences were obtained from lung tumor tissue. These receptors were collected from a man between 60 and 75 years old with non-small cell lung cancer. Both conserved end residues are part of each CDR3. The order of the fields is V gene, J gene, CDR3 protein.

TRBV6-1,TRBJ2-5,CASSRTGTQEAQYF
TRBV11-2,TRBJ2-1,CARSPHRGMRDEQFF
TRBV6-6,TRBJ1-5,CASSYSRRERNQPQHF
TRBV4-3,TRBJ2-1,CACSHQDSNEQFF
TRBV12-3/TRBV12-4,TRBJ2-1,CASSFSGTGAYNEQFF
TRBV29-1,TRBJ1-4,CSPRGATNEKLFF
TRBV5-1,TRBJ1-1,CVSSGAVGATEAFF
TRBV20-1,TRBJ2-1,CSARGALFYNEQFF
TRBV4-3,TRBJ1-5,CASSQDRLGVQPQHF
TRBV11-1,TRBJ2-2,CTSSLCRGVGELFF
TRBV6-5,TRBJ1-5,CAIHAGLGNQPHHF
TRBV15,TRBJ2-1,CATGSGRAMYNEQFF
TRBV6-1,TRBJ1-5,CARSNSGGTSRGNQPQHF
TRBV12-3/TRBV12-4,TRBJ1-2,CASSLRDRGDGYTF
TRBV6-1,NA,CAGSEGASGRREQYF
TRBV20-1,TRBJ2-7,CSARVSGGLYEQYF
TRBV20-1,TRBJ2-5,CNAAPWREGRETQYF
TRBV6-2/TRBV6-3,TRBJ2-2,CASRTITGELIF
TRBV4-3,TRBJ2-5,CASGQVSGEETQYF
TRBV2,TRBJ1-2,CASGTGQGLYGYTF
TRBV20-1,TRBJ2-1,CSALLAGADNEQFF
TRBV12-5,TRBJ2-1,CASAYGQSYNEQFF
TRBV6-1,TRBJ1-2,CASSLTTYYGYTF
TRBV28,TRBJ2-5,CASSLNSGGPQETQYF
TRBV29-1,TRBJ2-7,CSVEGGQGVYEQYF
TRBV6-2/TRBV6-3,TRBJ1-5,CASSYGGLSNQPQHF
TRBV6-1,TRBJ1-5,CASCEAGGLGQPQRF